These 9 T cell receptor beta chains came from one sample sequenced in a study of cytomegalovirus exposure and HLA in healthy donors. 60 Vbeta and 13 Jbeta primers were used in PCR. Only in-frame clones appear in the TCRdb table, and some are missing; sequencing was by immunoSEQ multiplex PCR. This table holds hundreds of thousands of clones, about 80% found once. The sample taken for sequencing was PBMCs. The receptors were sampled from a man in his forties in good health and CMV-seropositive.

The J gene is TRBJ1-6, the V gene TRBV30; unclear D gene. The CDR3 has 13 amino acids. CDR1 is GTSNPN and CDR2 is SVGIG in the germline V gene (reference sequence). The V end lost 0 bases, the J end lost 8 bases, and 8 bases lay between the germline ends. CDR3 coding DNA: TGTGCCTGGAGTGTACAGAGGGATTCACCCCTCCACTTT. Amino acid sequence: CAWSVQRDSPLHF.

This clone showed up just a few times. The chain employs TRBV5-8 and TRBJ2-7, with TRBD2 as a possible D gene (5 bases). The germline CDR1 and CDR2 sequences are SGHTS and YDEGEE. Trimming took off 4 bases at V and 3 bases at J, with 11 bases between the two ends. This CDR3 has 13 residues. The CDR3 reads CASSPTGNYEQYF. CDR3 sequence (DNA): TGTGCCAGCAGCCCGACCGGGAACTACGAGCAGTACTTC. Combining the CDR3 with reference TRBV5-8 and TRBJ2-7 gives the whole variable domain EAGVTQSPTHLIKTRGQQATLRCSPISGHTSVYWYQQALGLGLQFLLWYDEGEERNRGNFPPRFSGRQFPNYSSELNVNALELEDSALYLCASSPTGNYEQYFGPGTRLTVT.

The chain is built from TRBV19 and TRBJ2-2; the D gene is possibly TRBD1 (5 bases). The CDR3 covers 13 residues. The germline V gene has CDR1 LNHDA and CDR2 SQIVND (reference sequence). V gave up 3 bases and J gave up 4 bases, with 6 bases separating them. CDR3: CASSMGLTGELFF. The CDR3 DNA is TGTGCCAGTAGTATGGGGCTCACCGGGGAGCTGTTTTTT.

This rearrangement joins TRBV6-5 to TRBJ1-1; perhaps TRBD1 as D (5 bases). Germline V lookup: CDR1 MNHEY, CDR2 SVGAGI. The germline V and J ends were trimmed by 2 bases and 14 bases, with 12 bases remaining between them. The CDR3 covers 11 residues. The DNA of the CDR3 is TGTGCCAGCAGTTACACCCGACAGTTCTTCTTT. Residues: CASSYTRQFFF.

Only one count was recorded for this clone. V and J are TRBV5-4 and TRBJ2-3; D perhaps matches TRBD1 (5 bases). V lost 4 bases and J lost 6, with 15 bases in between. CDR3 length: 14 residues. Per germline, CDR1 SGHNT and CDR2 YYREEE (reference sequence). In nucleotides, the CDR3 is TGTGCCAGCAGCCAAAGGACAACGGTGGATACGCAGTATTTT. The encoded protein is CASSQRTTVDTQYF.

This clone was counted once. This chain links TRBV6-5 with TRBJ2-2, with D possibly TRBD1 on 5 matching bases. CDR1 and CDR2 from the germline V gene are MNHEY and SVGAGI. The CDR3 totals 16 residues. Trimming shortened V by 2 bases and J by 7 bases, and 17 bases separated the two germline ends. The CDR3 reads CASSYRNWAQGGELFF. The DNA for the CDR3 is TGTGCCAGCAGTTACCGAAACTGGGCCCAGGGCGGGGAGCTGTTTTTT.

This clone was observed a single time. The chain is built from TRBV19 and TRBJ2-2; tentative D call: TRBD1 (6 bases). Per germline, CDR1 LNHDA and CDR2 SQIVND (reference sequence). The CDR3 totals 14 residues. V dropped 2 bases and J dropped 4 bases, with 8 bases sitting between them. DNA for the CDR3: TGTGCCAGTAGTATAACAGGGTGCACCGGGGAGCTGTTTTTT. Translating it yields CASSITGCTGELFF.

This clone was counted a few times. The J gene is TRBJ2-6, the V gene TRBV7-8; maybe TRBD1 (6 bases). The CDR3 consists of 17 residues. The germline CDR1 and CDR2 sequences are SGHVS and FQNEAQ. Deletions cut 3 bases from V and 4 bases from J, with 16 bases between. This CDR3 reads CASSFRGYYSGANVLTF. The CDR3 DNA is TGTGCCAGCAGCTTCAGGGGTTATTACTCCGGGGCCAACGTCCTGACTTTC.

The CDR3 loop reads CASSRIAGGTDTQYF. The CDR3 nucleotides read TGTGCCAGCAGCCGAATAGCGGGGGGTACAGATACGCAGTATTTT. The gene calls are TRBV7-7 and TRBJ2-3; 10 positions agree with TRBD2. V was pared by 5 bases and J by 3 bases, with 5 bases of the junction left unmatched. Looked up from germline, CDR1 is SSHAT and CDR2 is FNYEAQ (reference sequence). This CDR3 is built from 15 residues. Full variable domain (remainder filled in from reference TRBV7-7 and TRBJ2-3): GAGVSQSPRYKVTKRGQDVTLRCDPISSHATLYWYQQALGQGPEFLTYFNYEAQPDKSGLPSDRFSAERPEGSISTLTIQRTEQRDSAMYRCASSRIAGGTDTQYFGPGTRLTVL.